This T cell receptor (beta chain) was captured in a study of blood T cell repertoires in COVID-19. For the study at large: PBMCs, B-cell-depleted T cells, or T cells were the source of the cDNA or gDNA that made up the material.

Sequencing was performed with immunoSEQ multiplex PCR; in TCRdb, only in-frame clones are kept and a portion is missing. The table records 130,000 or so clones, around 83% of them present only once. About this clone itself: Within the sample, other DNA sequences also encode this same CDR3.

Germline V gives CDR1 SGHTA, CDR2 FQGNSA. V trimming: 3 bases; J trimming: 6 bases; junction bases outside the gene matches: 5. CDR3 length: 16 residues. The sequence derives from a man older than 75 with active or convalescent COVID-19. Source material: peripheral blood. This chain links TRBV7-2 with TRBJ2-3; 14 positions match TRBD2. Written as DNA, the CDR3 is TGTGCCAGCAGCTTGGGACTAGCGGGGGCCGGGGATACGCAGTATTTT. Translating gives CASSLGLAGAGDTQYF.